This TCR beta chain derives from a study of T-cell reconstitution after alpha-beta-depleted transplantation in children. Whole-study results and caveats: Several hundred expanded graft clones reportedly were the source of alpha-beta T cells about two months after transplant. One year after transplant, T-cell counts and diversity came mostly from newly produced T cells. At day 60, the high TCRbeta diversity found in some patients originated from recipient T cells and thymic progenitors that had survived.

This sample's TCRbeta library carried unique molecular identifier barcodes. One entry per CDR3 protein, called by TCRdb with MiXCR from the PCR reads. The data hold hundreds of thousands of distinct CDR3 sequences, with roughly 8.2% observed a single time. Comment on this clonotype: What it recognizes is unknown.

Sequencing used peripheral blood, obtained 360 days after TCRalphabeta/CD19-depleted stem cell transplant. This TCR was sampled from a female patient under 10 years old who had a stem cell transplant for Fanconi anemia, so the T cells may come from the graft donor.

Here the CDR3 reads CASSLTWRWFREGYTF. DNA of the CDR3: TGTGCCAGCAGCTTAACCTGGCGATGGTTCCGGGAAGGCTACACCTTC. The chain employs TRBV7-9 and TRBJ1-2; D gene ambiguous. The CDR3 extends over 16 amino acids. Between the trimmed V and J ends, which lost 2 bases and 8 bases, there was a span of 21 bases. From germline, CDR1 is SEHNR and CDR2 FQNEAQ (reference sequence).